This T cell receptor beta chain was captured in a study of siplizumab effects on memory and regulatory T cells. Notes on the study in general: Only a minority of proliferating CD4+ or CD8+ clones had an assignable naive or memory phenotype, with roughly 80-96% lacking one. A mean of around 65% of mappable alloreactive CD4+ clones were Treg-derived with siplizumab, compared with roughly 27% in controls.

Libraries were prepared by immunoSEQ multiplex PCR; TCRdb keeps only in-frame clonotypes and omits some of them. The repertoire holds some 70,000 clones, about 90% seen once, with about 1.5% in the top ten. Regarding this clone: Its antigen is still unknown.

Germline CDR1 and CDR2: SGHVS and FQNEAQ. V lost 5 bases and J lost 2; bases outside the gene matches: 5. This CDR3 is built from 14 residues. Input material: Tregs sorted from blood. The rearrangement uses TRBV7-8 and TRBJ2-7; 8 bases line up with TRBD1. This receptor was identified in a human donor in good health. DNA of the CDR3: TGTGCCAGCAGCCCCCGACAGGGGCCCTACGAGCAGTACTTC. Its protein is CASSPRQGPYEQYF. Looking up the rest from reference TRBV7-8 and TRBJ2-7 gives the full variable domain: GAGVSQSPRYKVAKRGQDVALRCDPISGHVSLFWYQQALGQGPEFLTYFQNEAQLDKSGLPSDRFFAERPEGSVSTLKIQRTQQEDSAVYLCASSPRQGPYEQYFGPGTRLTVT.